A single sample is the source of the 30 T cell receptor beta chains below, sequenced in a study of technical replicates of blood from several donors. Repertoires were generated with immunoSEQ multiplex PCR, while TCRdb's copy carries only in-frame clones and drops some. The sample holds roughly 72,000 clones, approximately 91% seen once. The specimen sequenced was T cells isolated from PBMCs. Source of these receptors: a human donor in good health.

The CDR3 reads CASSWSRGPGYEQYF. CDR3 bases: TGTGCCAGCAGCTGGAGCAGGGGTCCTGGCTACGAGCAGTACTTC. V and J are TRBV7-3 and TRBJ2-7; the D gene is possibly TRBD1 (6 bases). There are 15 residues in the CDR3. V was clipped by 4 bases and J by 3 bases, with 16 bases between them. Germline CDR1 SGHTA, CDR2 FQGTGA.

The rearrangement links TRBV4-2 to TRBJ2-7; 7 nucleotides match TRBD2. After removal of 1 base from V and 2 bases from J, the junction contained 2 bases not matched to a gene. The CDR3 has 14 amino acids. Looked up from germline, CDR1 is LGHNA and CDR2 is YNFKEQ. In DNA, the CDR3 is TGTGCCAGCAGCCAAGGGGGGGGTACCTACGAGCAGTACTTC. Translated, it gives CASSQGGGTYEQYF.

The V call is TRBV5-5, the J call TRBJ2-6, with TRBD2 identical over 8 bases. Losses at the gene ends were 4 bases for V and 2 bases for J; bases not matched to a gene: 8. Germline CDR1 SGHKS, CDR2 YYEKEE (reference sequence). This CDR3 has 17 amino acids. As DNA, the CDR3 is TGTGCCAGCAGCGTATTAGCGGGAATAGCTGGGGCCAACGTCCTGACTTTC. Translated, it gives CASSVLAGIAGANVLTF. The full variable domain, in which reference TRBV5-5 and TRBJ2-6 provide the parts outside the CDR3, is DAGVTQSPTHLIKTRGQQVTLRCSPISGHKSVSWYQQVLGQGPQFIFQYYEKEERGRGNFPDRFSARQFPNYSSELNVNALLLGDSALYLCASSVLAGIAGANVLTFGAGSRLTVL.

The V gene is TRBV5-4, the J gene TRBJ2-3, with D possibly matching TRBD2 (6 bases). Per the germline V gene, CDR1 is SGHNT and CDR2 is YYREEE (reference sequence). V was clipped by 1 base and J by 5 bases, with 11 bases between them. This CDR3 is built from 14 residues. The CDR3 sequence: CASSLLREIDTQYF. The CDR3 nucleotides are TGTGCCAGCAGCTTGCTCCGGGAGATAGATACGCAGTATTTT.

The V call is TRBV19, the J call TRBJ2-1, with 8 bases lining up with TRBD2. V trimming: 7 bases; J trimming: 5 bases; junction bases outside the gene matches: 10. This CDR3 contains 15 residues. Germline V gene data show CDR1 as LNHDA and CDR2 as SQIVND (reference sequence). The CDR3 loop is CASKAAGAVNNEQFF. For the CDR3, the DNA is TGTGCCAGTAAGGCAGCGGGAGCTGTCAACAATGAGCAGTTCTTC.

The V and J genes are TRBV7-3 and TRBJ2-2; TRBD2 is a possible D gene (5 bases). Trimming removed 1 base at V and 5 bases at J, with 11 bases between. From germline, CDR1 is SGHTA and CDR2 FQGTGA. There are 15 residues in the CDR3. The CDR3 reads CASSLNSRTTGELFF. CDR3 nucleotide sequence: TGTGCCAGCAGCTTAAATTCTAGGACTACCGGGGAGCTGTTTTTT.

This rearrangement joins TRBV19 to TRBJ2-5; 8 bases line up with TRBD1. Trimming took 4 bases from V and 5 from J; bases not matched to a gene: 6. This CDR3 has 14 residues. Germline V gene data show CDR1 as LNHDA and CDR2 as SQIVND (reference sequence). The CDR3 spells CASSTSQGAETQYF. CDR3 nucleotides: TGTGCCAGTAGTACCTCTCAGGGGGCCGAGACCCAGTACTTC.

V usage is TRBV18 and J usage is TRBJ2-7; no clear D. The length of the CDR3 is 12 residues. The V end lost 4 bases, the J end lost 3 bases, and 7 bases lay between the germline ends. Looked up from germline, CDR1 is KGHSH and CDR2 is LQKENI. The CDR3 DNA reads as TGTGCCAGCTCACTGGGCAGCTACGAGCAGTACTTC. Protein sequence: CASSLGSYEQYF. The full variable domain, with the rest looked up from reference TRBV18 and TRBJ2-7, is NAGVMQNPRHLVRRRGQEARLRCSPMKGHSHVYWYRQLPEEGLKFMVYLQKENIIDESGMPKERFSAEFPKEGPSILRIQQVVRGDSAAYFCASSLGSYEQYFGPGTRLTVT.

Written as DNA, the CDR3 is TGTGCCAGCAGCCATACAGGGGAAAAACTGTTTTTT. Translation: CASSHTGEKLFF. V usage is TRBV5-7 and J usage is TRBJ1-4; a weak D match, TRBD1 (6 bases). TRBV5-7 is an ORF for which the function is uncertain. CDR3 size: 12 residues. The V end was cut by 4 bases, the J end by 8 bases, with 9 bases between.

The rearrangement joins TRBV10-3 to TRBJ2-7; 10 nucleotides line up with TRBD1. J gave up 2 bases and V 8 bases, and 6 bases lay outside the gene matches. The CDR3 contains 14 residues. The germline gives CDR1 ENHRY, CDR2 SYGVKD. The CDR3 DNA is TGTGCCATCTCGAATGACAGGGGGCCCTACGAGCAGTACTTC. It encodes CAISNDRGPYEQYF.

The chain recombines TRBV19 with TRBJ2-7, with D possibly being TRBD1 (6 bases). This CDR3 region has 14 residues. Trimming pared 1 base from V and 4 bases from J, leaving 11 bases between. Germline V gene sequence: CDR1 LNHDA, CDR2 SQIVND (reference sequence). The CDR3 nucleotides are TGTGCCAGTAGTATAGGACAGGACGGTTACGAGCAGTACTTC. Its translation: CASSIGQDGYEQYF.

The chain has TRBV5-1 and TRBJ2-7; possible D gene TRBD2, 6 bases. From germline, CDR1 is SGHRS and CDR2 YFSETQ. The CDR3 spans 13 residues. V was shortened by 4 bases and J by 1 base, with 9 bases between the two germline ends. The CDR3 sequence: CASSRRESYEQYF. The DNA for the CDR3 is TGCGCCAGCAGCCGCCGGGAGTCCTACGAGCAGTACTTC.

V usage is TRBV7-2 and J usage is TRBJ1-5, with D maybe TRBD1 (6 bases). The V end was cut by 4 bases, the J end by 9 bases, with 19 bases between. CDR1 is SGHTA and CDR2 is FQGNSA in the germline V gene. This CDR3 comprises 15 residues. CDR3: CASSSTGTSIGPQHF. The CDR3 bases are TGTGCCAGCAGCTCGACCGGGACATCCATCGGGCCCCAGCATTTT.

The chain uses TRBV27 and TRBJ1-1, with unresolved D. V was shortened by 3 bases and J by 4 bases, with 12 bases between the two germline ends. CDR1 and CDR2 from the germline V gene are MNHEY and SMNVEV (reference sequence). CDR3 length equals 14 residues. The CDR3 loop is CASSLSLSGTEAFF. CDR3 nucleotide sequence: TGTGCCAGCAGTTTGTCGCTCTCGGGCACTGAAGCTTTCTTT.

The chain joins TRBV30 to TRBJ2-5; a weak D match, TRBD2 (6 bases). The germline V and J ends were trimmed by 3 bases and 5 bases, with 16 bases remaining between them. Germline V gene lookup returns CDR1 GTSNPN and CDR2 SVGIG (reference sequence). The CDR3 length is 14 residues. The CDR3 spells CAWSGSLGGETQYF. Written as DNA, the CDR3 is TGTGCCTGGAGCGGTAGTCTCGGAGGGGAGACCCAGTACTTC. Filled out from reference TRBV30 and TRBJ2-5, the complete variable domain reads SQTIHQWPATLVQPVGSPLSLECTVEGTSNPNLYWYRQAAGRGLQLLFYSVGIGQISSEVPQNLSASRPQDRQFILSSKKLLLSDSGFYLCAWSGSLGGETQYFGPGTRLLVL.

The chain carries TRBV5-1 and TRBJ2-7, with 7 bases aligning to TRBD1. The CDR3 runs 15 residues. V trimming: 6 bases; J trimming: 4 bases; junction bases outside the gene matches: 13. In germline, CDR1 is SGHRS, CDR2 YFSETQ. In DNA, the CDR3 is TGCGCCAGCAACCTTTTGGGACAGCAATTGTACGAGCAGTACTTC. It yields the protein CASNLLGQQLYEQYF. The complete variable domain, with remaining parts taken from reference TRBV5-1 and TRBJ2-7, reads KAGVTQTPRYLIKTRGQQVTLSCSPISGHRSVSWYQQTPGQGLQFLFEYFSETQRNKGNFPGRFSGRQFSNSRSEMNVSTLELGDSALYLCASNLLGQQLYEQYFGPGTRLTVT.

The CDR3 sequence is CASSLATTSVNYEQYF. The CDR3 DNA is TGCGCCAGCAGCTTGGCCACGACTAGCGTTAACTACGAGCAGTACTTC. The chain combines TRBV5-1 with TRBJ2-7; 8 bases are shared with TRBD2. CDR3 length: 16 residues. V lost 0 bases, J lost 3 bases, and 8 bases stayed unmatched. Germline loops: CDR1 SGHRS, CDR2 YFSETQ. The full variable domain, completed using reference TRBV5-1 and TRBJ2-7, is KAGVTQTPRYLIKTRGQQVTLSCSPISGHRSVSWYQQTPGQGLQFLFEYFSETQRNKGNFPGRFSGRQFSNSRSEMNVSTLELGDSALYLCASSLATTSVNYEQYFGPGTRLTVT.

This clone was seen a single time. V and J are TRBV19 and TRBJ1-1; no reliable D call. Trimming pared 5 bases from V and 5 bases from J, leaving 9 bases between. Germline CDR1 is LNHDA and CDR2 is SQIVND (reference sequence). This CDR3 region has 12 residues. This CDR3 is CASSLFPTEAFF. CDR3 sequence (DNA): TGTGCCAGTAGTCTTTTTCCGACTGAAGCTTTCTTT.

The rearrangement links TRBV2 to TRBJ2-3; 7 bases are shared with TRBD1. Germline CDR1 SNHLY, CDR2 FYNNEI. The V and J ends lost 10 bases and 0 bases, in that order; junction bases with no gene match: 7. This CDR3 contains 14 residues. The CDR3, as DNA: TGTGCCATCGGGACGGGACAGAGCACAGATACGCAGTATTTT. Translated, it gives CAIGTGQSTDTQYF.

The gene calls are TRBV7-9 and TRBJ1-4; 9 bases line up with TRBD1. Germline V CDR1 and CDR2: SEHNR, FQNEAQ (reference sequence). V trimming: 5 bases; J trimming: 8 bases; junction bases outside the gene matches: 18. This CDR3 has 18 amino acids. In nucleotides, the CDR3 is TGTGCCAGCAGCAAGGGACAGGGCTTCAGGTTTCAGTTCGAAAAACTGTTTTTT. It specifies CASSKGQGFRFQFEKLFF.

CDR3 residues: CASSLDRLRTEAFF. The CDR3 DNA sequence: TGTGCCAGCAGTTTGGACAGGCTAAGGACTGAAGCTTTCTTT. The V and J genes are TRBV28 and TRBJ1-1; 7 bases agree with TRBD1. The J segment lost 5 bases and the V segment lost 3 bases, leaving 6 bases of the junction unmatched. Germline assignment: CDR1 MDHEN and CDR2 SYDVKM. The CDR3 is 14 amino acids.

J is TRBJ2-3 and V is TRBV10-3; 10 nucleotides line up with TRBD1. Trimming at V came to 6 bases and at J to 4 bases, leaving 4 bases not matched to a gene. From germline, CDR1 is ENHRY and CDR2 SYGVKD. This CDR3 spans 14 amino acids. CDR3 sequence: CAISSGQGPDTQYF. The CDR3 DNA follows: TGTGCCATCAGCTCGGGACAGGGGCCAGATACGCAGTATTTT.

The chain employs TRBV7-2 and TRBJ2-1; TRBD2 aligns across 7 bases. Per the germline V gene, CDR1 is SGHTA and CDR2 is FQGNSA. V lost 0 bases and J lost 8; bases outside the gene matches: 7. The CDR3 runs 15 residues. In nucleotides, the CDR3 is TGTGCCAGCAGCTTAGCGGGAGGGCTCAGGGATGAGCAGTTCTTC. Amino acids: CASSLAGGLRDEQFF.

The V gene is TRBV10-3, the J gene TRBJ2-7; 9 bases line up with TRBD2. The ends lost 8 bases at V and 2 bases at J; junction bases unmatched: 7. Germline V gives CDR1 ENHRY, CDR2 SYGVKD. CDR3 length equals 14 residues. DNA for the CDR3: TGTGCCATCTCTCCTAGCGGGACGACCTACGAGCAGTACTTC. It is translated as CAISPSGTTYEQYF.

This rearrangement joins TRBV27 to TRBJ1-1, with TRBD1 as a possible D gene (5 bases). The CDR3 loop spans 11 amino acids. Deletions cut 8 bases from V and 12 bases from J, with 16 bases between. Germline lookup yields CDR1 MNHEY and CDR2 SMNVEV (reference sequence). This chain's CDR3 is CASSSVGATFF. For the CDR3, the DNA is TGTGCCAGCTCTTCCGTAGGGGCTACTTTCTTT.

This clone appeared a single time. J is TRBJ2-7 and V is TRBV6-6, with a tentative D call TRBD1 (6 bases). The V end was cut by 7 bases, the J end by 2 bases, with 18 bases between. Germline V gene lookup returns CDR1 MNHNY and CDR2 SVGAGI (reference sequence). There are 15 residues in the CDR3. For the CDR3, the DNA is TGTGCCAGCAAGTACTCAGGGGATCGGACCTACGAGCAGTACTTC. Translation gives CASKYSGDRTYEQYF.

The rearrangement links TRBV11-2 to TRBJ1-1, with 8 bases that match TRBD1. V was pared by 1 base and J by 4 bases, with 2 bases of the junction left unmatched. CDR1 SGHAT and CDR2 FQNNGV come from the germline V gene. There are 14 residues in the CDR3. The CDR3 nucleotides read TGTGCCAGCAGCTTAGTACAGGGGGTCACTGAAGCTTTCTTT. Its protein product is CASSLVQGVTEAFF.

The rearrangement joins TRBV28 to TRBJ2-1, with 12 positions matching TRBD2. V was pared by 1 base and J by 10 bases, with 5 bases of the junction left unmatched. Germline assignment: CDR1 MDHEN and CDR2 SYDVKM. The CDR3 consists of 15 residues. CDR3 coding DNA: TGTGCCAGCAGTTTATCGGCTAGCGGGAGGGGAGAGCAGTTCTTC. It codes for CASSLSASGRGEQFF.

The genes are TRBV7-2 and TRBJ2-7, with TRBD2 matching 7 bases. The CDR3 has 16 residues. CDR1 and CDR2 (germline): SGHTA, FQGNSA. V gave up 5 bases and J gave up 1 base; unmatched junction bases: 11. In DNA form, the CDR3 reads TGTGCCAGCAGCCCTCTTCTAGCGGAGTTATCCTACGAGCAGTACTTC. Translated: CASSPLLAELSYEQYF.

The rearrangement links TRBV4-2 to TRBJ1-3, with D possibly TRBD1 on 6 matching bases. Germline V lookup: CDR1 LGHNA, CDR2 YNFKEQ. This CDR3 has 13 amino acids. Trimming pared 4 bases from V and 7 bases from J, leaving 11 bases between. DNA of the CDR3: TGTGCCAGCAGCCCCCCAGGGGAGAACACCATATATTTT. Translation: CASSPPGENTIYF.